The 8 T cell receptor beta chains given below trace back to one sample, sequenced in a study of blood T cell repertoires in COVID-19. Here immunoSEQ multiplex PCR was the method, and the copy in TCRdb shows in-frame clones only, minus some. Here the sample spans around 390,000 clones, about 87% being singletons. Specimen: PBMCs or T cells enriched from blood (not recorded which). The origin of the receptors is a woman between 45 and 60 years old who had recovered from COVID-19.

The chain recombines TRBV6-2 or TRBV6-3 with TRBJ1-1; D call uncertain. The V end lost 4 bases, the J end lost 3 bases, and 6 bases lay between the germline ends. The V gene's germline CDR1 is MNHEY and CDR2 SVGEGT. This CDR3 spans 12 amino acids. The CDR3 here is CASSLEYTEAFF. In nucleotides, the CDR3 is TGTGCCAGCAGTTTGGAGTACACTGAAGCTTTCTTT.

This clone occurred a few times. V and J are TRBV5-1 and TRBJ1-1; 8 bases line up with TRBD1. V gave up 4 bases and J gave up 5 bases; unmatched junction bases: 7. From germline, CDR1 is SGHRS and CDR2 YFSETQ. The CDR3 is made up of 14 amino acids. The CDR3 DNA is TGCGCCAGCAGCGGAGGACAGGGCAGGACTGAAGCTTTCTTT. Protein: CASSGGQGRTEAFF.

The gene calls are TRBV11-3 and TRBJ2-5; 12 bases fit TRBD1. With 6 bases clipped from V and 5 bases from J, the junction kept 4 bases outside the gene matches. Germline values: CDR1 SGHNT, CDR2 YENEEA. The CDR3 contains 14 residues. Written as DNA, the CDR3 is TGTGCCAGCAGTTCAGGGACAGGGGGCGAGACCCAGTACTTC. This gives the protein CASSSGTGGETQYF.

The V and J genes are TRBV6-5 and TRBJ2-7, with 14 bases identical to TRBD2. CDR1 and CDR2 (germline): MNHEY, SVGAGI. The CDR3 is 16 residues long. V gave up 2 bases and J gave up 3 bases; unmatched junction bases: 3. The CDR3 protein is CASSYGTSGGYYEQYF. The CDR3 region has the DNA TGTGCCAGCAGTTACGGGACTAGCGGGGGTTACTACGAGCAGTACTTC.

The chain joins TRBV30 to TRBJ1-6, with a possible D match to TRBD1 (5 bases). Germline lookup yields CDR1 GTSNPN and CDR2 SVGIG (reference sequence). The CDR3 loop spans 20 amino acids. Between the trimmed V and J ends, which lost 3 bases and 0 bases, there was a span of 24 bases. CDR3: CAWRFIRDSTPSSYNSPLHF. The CDR3 DNA sequence: TGTGCCTGGAGGTTTATTAGGGACTCTACGCCTAGCTCCTATAATTCACCCCTCCACTTT.

This chain joins TRBV7-2 and TRBJ1-2, with 12 bases identical to TRBD1. The CDR3 contains 17 residues. Losses at the gene ends were 5 bases for V and 8 bases for J; bases not matched to a gene: 15. Germline V CDR1 and CDR2: SGHTA, FQGNSA. DNA of the CDR3: TGTGCCAGCAGCCCCCGTCCACGGGACAGGGGGCGTGTGGGCTACACCTTC. Translation: CASSPRPRDRGRVGYTF.

This clone was found once. The CDR3 sequence: CANTRPRGDRPSPLHF. The CDR3 nucleotides are TGTGCCAACACACGACCGAGGGGGGACAGACCTTCACCCCTCCACTTT. The chain combines TRBV21-1 with TRBJ1-6; TRBD1 is the table's D call and was not checked against the DNA. TRBV21-1 constitutes a pseudogene. The CDR3 runs to 16 residues.

This chain uses TRBV14 with TRBJ1-2; TRBD1 might be the D (6 bases). The V end lost 5 bases, the J end lost 2 bases, and 21 bases lay between the germline ends. The CDR3 consists of 17 residues. The V gene's germline CDR1 is SGHDN and CDR2 FVKESK. The CDR3 reads CASSGPGQIWGNYGYTF. CDR3 nucleotides: TGTGCCAGCAGCGGTCCCGGACAGATCTGGGGGAACTATGGCTACACCTTC.